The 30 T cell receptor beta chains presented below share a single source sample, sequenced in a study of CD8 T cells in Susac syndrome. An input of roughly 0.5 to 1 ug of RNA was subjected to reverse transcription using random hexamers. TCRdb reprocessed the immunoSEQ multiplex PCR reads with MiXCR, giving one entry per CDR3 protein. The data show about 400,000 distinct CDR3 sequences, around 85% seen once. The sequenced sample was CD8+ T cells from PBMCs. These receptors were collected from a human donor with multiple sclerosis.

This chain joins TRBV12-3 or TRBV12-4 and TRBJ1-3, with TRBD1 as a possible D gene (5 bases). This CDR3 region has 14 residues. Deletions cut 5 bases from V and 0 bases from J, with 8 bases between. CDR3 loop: CASSGAGSGNTIYF. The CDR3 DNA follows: TGTGCCAGCAGTGGGGCAGGCTCTGGAAACACCATATATTTT.

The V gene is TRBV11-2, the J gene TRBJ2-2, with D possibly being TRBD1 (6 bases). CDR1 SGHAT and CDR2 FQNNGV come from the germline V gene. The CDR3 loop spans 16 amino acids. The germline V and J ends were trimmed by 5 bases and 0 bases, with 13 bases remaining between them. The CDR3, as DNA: TGTGCCAGCAGCCAGATGGACAGCCCGAACACCGGGGAGCTGTTTTTT. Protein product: CASSQMDSPNTGELFF.

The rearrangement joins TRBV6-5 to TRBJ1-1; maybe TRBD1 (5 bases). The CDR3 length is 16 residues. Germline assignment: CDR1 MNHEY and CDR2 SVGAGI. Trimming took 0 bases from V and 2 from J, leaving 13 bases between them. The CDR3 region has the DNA TGTGCCAGCAGTTACTCGAAACGGGACTACAACACTGAAGCTTTCTTT. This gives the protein CASSYSKRDYNTEAFF.

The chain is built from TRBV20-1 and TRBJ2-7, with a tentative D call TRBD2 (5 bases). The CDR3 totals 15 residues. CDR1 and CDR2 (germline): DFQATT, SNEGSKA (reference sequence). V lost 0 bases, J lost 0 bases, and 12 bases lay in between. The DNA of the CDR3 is TGCAGTGCTAGAGATGAGGGCGACCTCTCCTACGAGCAGTACTTC. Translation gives CSARDEGDLSYEQYF.

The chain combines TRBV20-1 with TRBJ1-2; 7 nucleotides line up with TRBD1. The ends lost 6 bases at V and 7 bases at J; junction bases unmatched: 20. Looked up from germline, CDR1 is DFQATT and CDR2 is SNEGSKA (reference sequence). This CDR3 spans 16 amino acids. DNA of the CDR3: TGCAGTGCCCACCCCACAGGGACAGTGGGGGGGCGTGGCTACACCTTC. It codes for CSAHPTGTVGGRGYTF.

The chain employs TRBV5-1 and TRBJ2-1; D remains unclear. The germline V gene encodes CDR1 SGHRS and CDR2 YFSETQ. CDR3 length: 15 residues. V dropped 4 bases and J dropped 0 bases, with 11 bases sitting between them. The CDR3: CASSPAQLSYNEQFF. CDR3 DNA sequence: TGCGCCAGCAGCCCTGCACAGCTCTCCTACAATGAGCAGTTCTTC.

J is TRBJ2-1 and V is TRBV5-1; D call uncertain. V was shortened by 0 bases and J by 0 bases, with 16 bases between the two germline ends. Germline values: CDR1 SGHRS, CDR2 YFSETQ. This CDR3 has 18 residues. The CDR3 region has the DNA TGCGCCAGCAGCTTGGGGCCCTTAGGGTCGAGCTCCTACAATGAGCAGTTCTTC. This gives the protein CASSLGPLGSSSYNEQFF.

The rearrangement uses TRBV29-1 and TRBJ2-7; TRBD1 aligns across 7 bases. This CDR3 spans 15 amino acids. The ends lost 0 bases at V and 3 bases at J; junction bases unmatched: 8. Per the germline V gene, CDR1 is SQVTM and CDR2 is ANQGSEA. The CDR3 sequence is CSVEEFRDRVYEQYF. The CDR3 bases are TGCAGCGTTGAAGAGTTTAGAGACAGGGTCTACGAGCAGTACTTC.

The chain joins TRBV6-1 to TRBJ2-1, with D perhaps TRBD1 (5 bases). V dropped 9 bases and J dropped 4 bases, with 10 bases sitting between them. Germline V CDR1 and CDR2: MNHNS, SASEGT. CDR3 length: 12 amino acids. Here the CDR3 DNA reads TGTGCCAGTGGGGCTGGATACAATGAGCAGTTCTTC. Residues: CASGAGYNEQFF.

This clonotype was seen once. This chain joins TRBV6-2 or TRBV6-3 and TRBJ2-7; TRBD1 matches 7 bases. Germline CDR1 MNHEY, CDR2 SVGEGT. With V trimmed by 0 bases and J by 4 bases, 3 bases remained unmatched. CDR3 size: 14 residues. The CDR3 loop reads CASSYSSGGYEQYF. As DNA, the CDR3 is TGTGCCAGCAGTTACTCCTCAGGGGGTTACGAGCAGTACTTC.

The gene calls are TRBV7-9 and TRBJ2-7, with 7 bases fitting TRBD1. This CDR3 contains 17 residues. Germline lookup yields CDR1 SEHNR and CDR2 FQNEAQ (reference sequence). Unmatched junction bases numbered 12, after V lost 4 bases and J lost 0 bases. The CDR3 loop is CASSSPTRRQGSYEQYF. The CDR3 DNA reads TGTGCCAGCAGCTCCCCTACTAGACGACAGGGCTCCTACGAGCAGTACTTC. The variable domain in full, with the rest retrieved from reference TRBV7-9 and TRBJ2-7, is DTGVSQNPRHKITKRGQNVTFRCDPISEHNRLYWYRQTLGQGPEFLTYFQNEAQLEKSRLLSDRFSAERPKGSFSTLEIQRTEQGDSAMYLCASSSPTRRQGSYEQYFGPGTRLTVT.

The CDR3 is CASSWQTNTEAFF. CDR3 DNA sequence: TGTGCCAGCAGTTGGCAGACGAACACTGAAGCTTTCTTT. This chain uses TRBV12-3 or TRBV12-4 with TRBJ1-1; D is uncertain. The germline V and J ends were trimmed by 4 bases and 1 base, with 7 bases remaining between them. CDR3 length: 13 residues.

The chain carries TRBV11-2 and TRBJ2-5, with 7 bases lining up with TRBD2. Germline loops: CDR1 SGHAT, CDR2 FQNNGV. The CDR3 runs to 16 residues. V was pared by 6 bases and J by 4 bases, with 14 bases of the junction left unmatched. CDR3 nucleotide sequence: TGTGCCAGCAGTGACCCGGCGGGACCGGGAGGAGAGACCCAGTACTTC. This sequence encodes CASSDPAGPGGETQYF.

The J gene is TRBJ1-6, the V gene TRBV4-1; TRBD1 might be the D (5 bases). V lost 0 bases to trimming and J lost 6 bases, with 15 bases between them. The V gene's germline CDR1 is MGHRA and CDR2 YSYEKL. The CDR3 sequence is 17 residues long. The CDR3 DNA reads TGCGCCAGCAGCCAAGATTTAGGAGGGGAGGTTAATTCACCCCTCCACTTT. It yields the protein CASSQDLGGEVNSPLHF.

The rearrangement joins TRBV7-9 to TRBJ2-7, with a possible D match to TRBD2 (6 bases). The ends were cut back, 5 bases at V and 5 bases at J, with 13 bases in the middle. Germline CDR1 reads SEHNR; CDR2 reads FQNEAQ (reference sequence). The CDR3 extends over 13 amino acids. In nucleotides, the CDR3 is TGTGCCAGCAGCACCGGGGGAAGCGACGAGCAGTACTTC. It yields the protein CASSTGGSDEQYF.

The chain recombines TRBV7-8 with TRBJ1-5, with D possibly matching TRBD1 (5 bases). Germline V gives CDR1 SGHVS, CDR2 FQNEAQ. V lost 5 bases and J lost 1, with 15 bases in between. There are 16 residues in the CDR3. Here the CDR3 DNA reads TGTGCCAGCAGCCCTCTTCGGGGGGACAGCAATCAGCCCCAGCATTTT. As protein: CASSPLRGDSNQPQHF. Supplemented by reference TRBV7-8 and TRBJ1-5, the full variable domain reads GAGVSQSPRYKVAKRGQDVALRCDPISGHVSLFWYQQALGQGPEFLTYFQNEAQLDKSGLPSDRFFAERPEGSVSTLKIQRTQQEDSAVYLCASSPLRGDSNQPQHFGDGTRLSIL.

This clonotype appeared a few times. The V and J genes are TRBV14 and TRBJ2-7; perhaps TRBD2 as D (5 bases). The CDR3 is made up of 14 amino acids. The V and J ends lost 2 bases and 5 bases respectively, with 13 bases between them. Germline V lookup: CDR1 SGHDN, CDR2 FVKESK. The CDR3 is CASSQTGTWNEQYF. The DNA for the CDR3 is TGTGCCAGCAGCCAAACGGGAACTTGGAACGAGCAGTACTTC. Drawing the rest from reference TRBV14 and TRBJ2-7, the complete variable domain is EAGVTQFPSHSVIEKGQTVTLRCDPISGHDNLYWYRRVMGKEIKFLLHFVKESKQDESGMPNNRFLAERTGGTYSTLKVQPAELEDSGVYFCASSQTGTWNEQYFGPGTRLTVT.

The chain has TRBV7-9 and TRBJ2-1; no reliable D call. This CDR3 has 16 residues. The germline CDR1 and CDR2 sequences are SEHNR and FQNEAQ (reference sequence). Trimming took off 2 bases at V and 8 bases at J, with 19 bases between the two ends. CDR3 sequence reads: CASSLSSQRGEDEQFF. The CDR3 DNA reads TGTGCCAGCAGCTTAAGTTCCCAGCGAGGAGAAGATGAGCAGTTCTTC.

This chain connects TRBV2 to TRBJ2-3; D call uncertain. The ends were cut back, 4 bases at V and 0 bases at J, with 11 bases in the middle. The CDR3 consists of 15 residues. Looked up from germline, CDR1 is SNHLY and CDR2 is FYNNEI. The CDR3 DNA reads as TGTGCCAGCAGTGTGGGCACAACTAGCACAGATACGCAGTATTTT. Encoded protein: CASSVGTTSTDTQYF. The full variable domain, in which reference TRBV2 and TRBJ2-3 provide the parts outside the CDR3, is EPEVTQTPSHQVTQMGQEVILRCVPISNHLYFYWYRQILGQKVEFLVSFYNNEISEKSEIFDDQFSVERPDGSNFTLKIRSTKLEDSAMYFCASSVGTTSTDTQYFGPGTRLTVL.

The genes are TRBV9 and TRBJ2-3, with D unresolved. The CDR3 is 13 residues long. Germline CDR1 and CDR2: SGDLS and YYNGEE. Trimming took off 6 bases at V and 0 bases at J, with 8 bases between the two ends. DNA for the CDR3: TGTGCCAGCAACCCCTTGAGCACAGATACGCAGTATTTT. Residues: CASNPLSTDTQYF.

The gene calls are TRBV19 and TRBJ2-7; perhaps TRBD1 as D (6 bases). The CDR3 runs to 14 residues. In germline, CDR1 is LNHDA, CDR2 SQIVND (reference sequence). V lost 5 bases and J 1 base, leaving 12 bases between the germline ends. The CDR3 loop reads CASSPGQPSYEQYF. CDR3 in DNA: TGTGCCAGTAGTCCCGGACAGCCGTCCTACGAGCAGTACTTC.

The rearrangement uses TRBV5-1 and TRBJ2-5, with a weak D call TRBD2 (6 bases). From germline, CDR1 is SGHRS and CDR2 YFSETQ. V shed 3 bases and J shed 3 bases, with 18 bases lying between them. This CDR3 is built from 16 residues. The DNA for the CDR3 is TGCGCCAGCAGCTCCCCAATGGGGGGAATGGAAGAGACCCAGTACTTC. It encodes CASSSPMGGMEETQYF.

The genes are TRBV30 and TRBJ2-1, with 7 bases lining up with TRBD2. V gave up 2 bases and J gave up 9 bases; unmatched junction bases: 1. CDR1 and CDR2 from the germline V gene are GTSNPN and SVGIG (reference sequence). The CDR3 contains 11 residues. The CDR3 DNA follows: TGTGCCTGGAGTCCTAGCGGTGAGCAGTTCTTC. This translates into CAWSPSGEQFF.

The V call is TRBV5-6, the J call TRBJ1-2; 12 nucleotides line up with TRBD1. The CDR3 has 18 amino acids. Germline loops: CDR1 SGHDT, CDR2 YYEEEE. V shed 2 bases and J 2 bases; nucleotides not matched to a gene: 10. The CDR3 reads CASSFGTGGPNLNYGYTF. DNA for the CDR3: TGTGCCAGCAGCTTCGGGACAGGGGGCCCTAATTTGAACTATGGCTACACCTTC.

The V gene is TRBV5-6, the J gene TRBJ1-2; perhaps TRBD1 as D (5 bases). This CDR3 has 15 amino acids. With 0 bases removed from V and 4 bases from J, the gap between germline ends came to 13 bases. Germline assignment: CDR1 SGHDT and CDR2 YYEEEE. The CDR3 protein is CASSLVVGAVYGYTF. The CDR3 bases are TGTGCCAGCAGCTTGGTGGTCGGGGCAGTCTATGGCTACACCTTC.

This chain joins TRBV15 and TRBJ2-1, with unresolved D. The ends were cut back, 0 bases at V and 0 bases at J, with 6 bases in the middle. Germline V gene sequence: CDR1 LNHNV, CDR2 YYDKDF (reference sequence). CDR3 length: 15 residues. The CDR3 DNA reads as TGTGCCACCAGCAGAGACCGGAGCTCCTACAATGAGCAGTTCTTC. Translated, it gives CATSRDRSSYNEQFF.

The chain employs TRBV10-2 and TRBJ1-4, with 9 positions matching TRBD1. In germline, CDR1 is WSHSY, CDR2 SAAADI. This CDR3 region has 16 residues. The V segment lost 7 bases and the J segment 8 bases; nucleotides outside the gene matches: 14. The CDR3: CASKGTGCCGPEKLFF. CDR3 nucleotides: TGCGCCAGCAAGGGGACAGGGTGTTGCGGGCCGGAAAAACTGTTTTTT.

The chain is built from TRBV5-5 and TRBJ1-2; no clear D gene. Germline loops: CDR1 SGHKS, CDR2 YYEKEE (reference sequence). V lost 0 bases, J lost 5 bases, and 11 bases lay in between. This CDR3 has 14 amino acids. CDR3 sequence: CASSLGKAGYGYTF. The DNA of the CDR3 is TGTGCCAGCAGCTTGGGGAAGGCCGGTTATGGCTACACCTTC.

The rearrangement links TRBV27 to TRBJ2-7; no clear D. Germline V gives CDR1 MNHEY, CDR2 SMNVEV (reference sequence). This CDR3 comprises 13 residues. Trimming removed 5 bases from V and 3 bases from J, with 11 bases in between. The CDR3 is CASSPGPNYEQYF. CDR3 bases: TGTGCCAGCAGTCCCGGACCCAACTACGAGCAGTACTTC.

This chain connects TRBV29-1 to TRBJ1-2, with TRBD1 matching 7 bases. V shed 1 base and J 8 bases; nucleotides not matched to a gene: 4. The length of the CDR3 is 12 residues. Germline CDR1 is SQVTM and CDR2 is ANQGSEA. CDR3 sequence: CSVEGQGGGYTF. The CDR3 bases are TGCAGCGTTGAAGGACAGGGAGGCGGCTACACCTTC.